Each of the 21 T cell receptor beta chains below was sequenced from the same sample in a study of breast tumors, draining lymph nodes, adjacent tissues. TCRdb analysed the multiplex PCR reads with MiXCR anew, one entry per CDR3 protein. The sample comprises some 140,000 distinct CDR3 sequences, 20% to 25% of which are singletons, and around 2.6% rests with the top ten. Breast cancer patients provided tissue from their axillary draining lymph nodes. The sample consisted of axillary lymph node tissue. The receptors shown here come from a female donor with breast cancer. Some clones in this sample may be carry-over from other donors' samples.

This clonotype has a count of ten or more. The rearrangement uses TRBV6-5 and TRBJ2-5, with no clear D. The germline V gene has CDR1 MNHEY and CDR2 SVGAGI. V was trimmed by 2 bases and J by 5 bases, leaving 12 bases between them. The length of the CDR3 is 14 residues. CDR3 residues: CASSYDWVSETQYF. In nucleotides, the CDR3 is TGTGCCAGCAGTTACGACTGGGTCTCGGAGACCCAGTACTTC.

This clonotype turned up a few times. A much more abundant neighbour one base away suggests this may be a read error. The chain employs TRBV4-1 and TRBJ2-7; possibly TRBD1 or TRBD2 for D (5 bases each). Germline values: CDR1 MGHRA, CDR2 YSYEKL. Trimming took 4 bases from V and 6 from J, leaving 16 bases between them. The CDR3 extends over 14 amino acids. This CDR3 is CASSLNRGHVEQYF. CDR3 nucleotides: TGCGCCAGCAGCCTAAACCGGGGCCATGTCGAGCAGTACTTC.

This clonotype was found many times. The rearrangement uses TRBV6-2 or TRBV6-3 and TRBJ1-6, with D unresolved. V was cut by 6 bases and J by 8 bases, with 29 bases left in between. Germline V lookup: CDR1 MNHEY, CDR2 SVGEGT. CDR3 size: 19 residues. The CDR3 DNA sequence: TGTGCCAGCAGCCGCCAAGAGGCGCTCGAGAAAGGGTCCCATTCACCCCTCCACTTT. As protein: CASSRQEALEKGSHSPLHF.

This clonotype was seen many times. The chain has TRBV20-1 and TRBJ2-7; 7 bases fit TRBD1. There are 13 residues in the CDR3. The trim removed 1 base at V and 3 bases at J, leaving 3 bases unmatched. CDR1 is DFQATT, CDR2 SNEGSKA, per germline (reference sequence). CDR3 DNA: TGCAGTGCTAGAGTAGGGGGCGGCTACGAGCAGTACTTC. It yields the protein CSARVGGGYEQYF.

This clonotype occurred many times. J is TRBJ2-5 and V is TRBV9, with D tentatively TRBD1 (6 bases). V lost 4 bases and J 2 bases, leaving 18 bases between the germline ends. This CDR3 region has 16 residues. Per the germline V gene, CDR1 is SGDLS and CDR2 is YYNGEE. The CDR3 loop reads CASSSRGDTRQETQYF. The CDR3 DNA reads as TGTGCCAGCAGCTCCCGAGGGGACACCAGGCAAGAGACCCAGTACTTC.

Notes on this clonotype: One end of the junction does not line up with germline, which may come from a read error. This chain connects TRBV7-9 to TRBJ1-2; the D is unclear. Germline CDR1 and CDR2: SEHNR and FQNEAQ (reference sequence). The CDR3 has 13 residues. The CDR3 sequence: CASSLAGGYGCTF. The CDR3 DNA reads as TGTGCCAGCAGCTTAGCCGGAGGCTATGGCTGCACCTTC.

As concerns this clonotype: A much bigger clone sits one base away, suggesting this may be a read error. This sequence joins TRBV7-2 and TRBJ2-1; no clear D. Per the germline V gene, CDR1 is SGHTA and CDR2 is FQGNSA. Trimming removed 4 bases from V and 2 bases from J, with 12 bases in between. The CDR3 covers 15 residues. In nucleotides, the CDR3 is TGTGCCAGCAGCTCCTCCGCGTTCCCCTACAATGAGCAGTTCTTC. It encodes CASSSSAFPYNEQFF.

This clonotype appeared many times. The V and J genes are TRBV11-2 and TRBJ2-7, with 8 bases matching TRBD1. Losses at the gene ends were 2 bases for V and 5 bases for J; bases not matched to a gene: 2. CDR3 length: 13 residues. Germline V gives CDR1 SGHAT, CDR2 FQNNGV. This CDR3 is CASSLQGAHEQYF. CDR3 DNA sequence: TGTGCCAGCAGCTTACAGGGGGCTCACGAGCAGTACTTC.

A note on this clonotype: With a much larger clone just one base away, this may be a read error. This chain uses TRBV10-3 with TRBJ2-1, with 9 bases fitting TRBD2. The CDR3 covers 17 residues. Germline V gene lookup returns CDR1 ENHRY and CDR2 SYGVKD. The CDR3 region has the DNA TGTGCCATCAGTGAGTCAAATAGCGGGAGATCCGACAATGAGCGGTTCTTC. The encoded protein is CAISESNSGRSDNERFF.

This clonotype was recorded at least ten times. The genes are TRBV5-6 and TRBJ2-7, with 8 bases that match TRBD2. V dropped 5 bases and J dropped 1; count of bases not matched to a gene: 8. The CDR3 covers 15 residues. The germline V gene has CDR1 SGHDT and CDR2 YYEEEE. The CDR3 coding sequence is TGTGCCAGCAGTTCTAGCGGGTTCTATTCCTACGAGCAGTACTTC. Its translation is CASSSSGFYSYEQYF.

A remark on this clonotype: A clone one base away is much larger, so this may be a read error. The V and J genes are TRBV29-1 and TRBJ1-2; no clear D. The CDR3 is 13 residues long. CDR1 and CDR2 from the germline V gene are SQVTM and ANQGSEA. For the CDR3, the DNA is TGCAGCGTAGGCCCTCTGGGTCGCGATGGCTGCACCTTC. Encoded protein: CSVGPLGRDGCTF. Full variable domain (outside the CDR3, taken from reference TRBV29-1 and TRBJ1-2): SAVISQKPSRDICQRGTSLTIQCQVDSQVTMMFWYRQQPGQSLTLIATANQGSEATYESGFVIDKFPISRPNLTFSTLTVSNMSPEDSSIYLCSVGPLGRDGCTFGSGTRLTVV.

This clonotype was counted ten times or more. The chain couples TRBV7-2 to TRBJ1-4; D remains unclear. Trimming shortened V by 3 bases and J by 7 bases, and 12 bases separated the two germline ends. CDR3 length: 14 amino acids. Germline V gene data show CDR1 as SGHTA and CDR2 as FQGNSA. The CDR3 nucleotides read TGTGCCAGCAGCTTTCGTCAGGATGGTGAAAAACTGTTTTTT. It specifies CASSFRQDGEKLFF.

As regards this clonotype: Just one base apart from a much larger clone, this may be a read error. The chain carries TRBV7-2 and TRBJ2-2; no reliable D call. In germline, CDR1 is SGHTA, CDR2 FQGNSA. There are 13 residues in the CDR3. In DNA, the CDR3 is TGTGCCAACAGCTTAGATTCCCCCGGGGAGCTGTTTTTT. As protein: CANSLDSPGELFF.

In regard to this clonotype: A much more abundant neighbour one base away suggests this may be a read error. The V call is TRBV4-1, the J call TRBJ2-3; 13 nucleotides match TRBD2. The CDR3 totals 17 residues. J was trimmed by 4 bases and V by 1 base; bases with no gene match: 5. Germline CDR1 is MGHRA and CDR2 is YSYEKL. CDR3 region: CASSQGGLAGASDTQYF. CDR3 nucleotide sequence: TGCGCCAGCAGCCAAGGTGGACTAGCGGGAGCATCAGATACGCAGTATTTT.

This clonotype was found many times. V and J are TRBV5-4 and TRBJ2-7; tentatively, D is TRBD2 (6 bases). There are 14 residues in the CDR3. Trimming removed 5 bases from V and 6 bases from J, with 18 bases in between. Germline CDR1 SGHNT, CDR2 YYREEE (reference sequence). The CDR3 loop reads CASSRGTSASEQYF. CDR3 nucleotides: TGTGCCAGCAGTCGCGGGACGTCGGCCAGCGAGCAGTACTTC.

This clonotype was counted at least ten times. V is TRBV6-1 and J is TRBJ2-3; D not certain. The V end was cut by 6 bases, the J end by 5 bases, with 9 bases between. The V gene's germline CDR1 is MNHNS and CDR2 SASEGT. CDR3 length: 12 residues. The DNA for the CDR3 is TGTGCCAGCAGGTTTAGGCTAGATACGCAGTATTTT. It encodes CASRFRLDTQYF.

This chain uses TRBV5-1 with TRBJ2-5; 8 nucleotides match TRBD2. Trimming at V came to 4 bases and at J to 5 bases, leaving 10 bases not matched to a gene. The CDR3 is 15 amino acids. Germline V lookup: CDR1 SGHRS, CDR2 YFSETQ. The CDR3, as DNA: TGCGCCAGCAGCGTTTCAGCGGGAGCATGGGAGACCCAGTACTTC. Amino acids: CASSVSAGAWETQYF.

The chain joins TRBV30 to TRBJ2-6, with 11 bases matching TRBD1. The CDR3 has 15 residues. The V gene's germline CDR1 is GTSNPN and CDR2 SVGIG (reference sequence). The V segment lost 8 bases and the J segment 2 bases; nucleotides outside the gene matches: 5. CDR3 loop: CARTGGPPGANVLTF. The CDR3 DNA sequence: TGTGCCAGGACAGGGGGCCCCCCTGGGGCCAACGTCCTGACTTTC.

This clonotype was seen at least ten times. V and J are TRBV12-3 or TRBV12-4 and TRBJ2-1; D is unresolved. V gave up 0 bases and J gave up 3 bases, with 0 bases separating them. The CDR3 has 12 amino acids. In DNA form, the CDR3 reads TGTGCCAGCAGTTTAGCCTACAATGAGCAGTTCTTC. Translated: CASSLAYNEQFF.

This clonotype was observed a handful of times. One base away lies a much larger clone, so this may be a sequencing read error. Lacking the conserved final phenylalanine or tryptophan, this CDR3 likely reflects a read error. The rearrangement links TRBV7-2 to TRBJ2-2; D unresolved. V was clipped by 3 bases and J by 2 bases, with 7 bases between them. Germline CDR1 and CDR2: SGHTA and FQGNSA. CDR3 length: 14 amino acids. CDR3 amino acids: CASSFQENTGELFV. Written as DNA, the CDR3 is TGTGCCAGCAGCTTTCAGGAAAACACCGGGGAGCTGTTTGTT.

This clonotype was seen repeatedly, ten times or more. The rearrangement uses TRBV7-8 and TRBJ2-5; no reliable D call. CDR3 length: 16 amino acids. Trimming shortened V by 3 bases and J by 1 base, and 15 bases separated the two germline ends. Germline lookup yields CDR1 SGHVS and CDR2 FQNEAQ. The CDR3 region is CASSLKPRVFQETQYF. In DNA form, the CDR3 reads TGTGCCAGCAGCTTGAAGCCCCGGGTCTTCCAAGAGACCCAGTACTTC.